The present T cell receptor (beta chain) was sequenced within a study of CD8 T cells in ankylosing spondylitis. The V end was cut by 4 bases, the J end by 4 bases, with 8 bases between. CDR3 length equals 13 residues. Germline values: CDR1 SGHAT, CDR2 FQNNGV. A quantitative 5'-RACE method, one with molecular barcodes, was used to make TCR beta libraries. TCRdb reprocessed the 5' RACE reads via MiXCR and lists one record per CDR3 protein. The data hold over 60,000 distinct CDR3 sequences, with roughly 5% observed a single time. Broader study findings: It was reported that disease-linked clones were significantly enriched in matched ankylosing spondylitis synovial fluid. Disease-linked clones displayed a CD8+ phenotype and appeared relatively rarely in peripheral blood.

There are many counts of this clonotype. Its antigen is unknown. The V and J genes are TRBV11-2 and TRBJ1-5; unclear D gene. The sequence was obtained from a male donor with ankylosing spondylitis or in good health (not recorded which). Sample: blood, either unsorted or a sorted T cell fraction (not recorded which). The CDR3, as DNA: TGTGCCAGCAGCTCCTCACCTAATCAGCCCCAGCATTTT. Translation gives CASSSSPNQPQHF.